Below, 25 T cell receptor beta chains from the same sample are listed, as sequenced in a study of blood T cells in healthy people across ages. PCR was performed a second time for about 7 to 11 cycles using a sample-barcoded 5' primer and a J-beta primer mix. TCRdb re-analysed the 5' RACE reads in MiXCR, keeping a single row per CDR3 protein. The data contain over a million distinct CDR3 sequences, under 55% of them singletons. What was sequenced was blood. All receptors derive from a woman between 18 and 29 years old in good health.

This clonotype was counted a few times. J is TRBJ1-5 and V is TRBV7-2; D may be TRBD1 (5 bases). CDR3 length equals 16 residues. Trimming cost V 1 base and J 4 bases, with 14 bases left between them. CDR1 is SGHTA, CDR2 FQGNSA, per germline. This chain's CDR3 is CASSLVSQGRNQPQHF. CDR3 in DNA: TGTGCCAGCAGCTTAGTATCTCAGGGAAGGAATCAGCCCCAGCATTTT.

The rearrangement links TRBV20-1 to TRBJ1-4; maybe TRBD1 (6 bases). CDR1 is DFQATT, CDR2 SNEGSKA, per germline (reference sequence). The CDR3 extends over 14 amino acids. V dropped 2 bases and J dropped 7 bases, with 14 bases sitting between them. For the CDR3, the DNA is TGCAGTGCTAGACCCACAGGGTGGGGTGAAAAACTGTTTTTT. Amino acids: CSARPTGWGEKLFF.

The sample holds many counts of this clonotype. V and J are TRBV6-2 or TRBV6-3 and TRBJ2-6, with 7 bases fitting TRBD2. V shed 9 bases and J 3 bases; nucleotides not matched to a gene: 5. Per germline, CDR1 MNHEY and CDR2 SVGEGT. This CDR3 has 14 amino acids. DNA for the CDR3: TGTGCCAGTGACAGCGGGGATGGGGCCAACGTCCTGACTTTC. Translated, it gives CASDSGDGANVLTF.

DNA for the CDR3: TGCAGTGCCCGGGGGCCTTTGTACCAAGAGACCCAGTACTTC. Its protein is CSARGPLYQETQYF. The genes are TRBV20-1 and TRBJ2-5; D is tentatively TRBD1 or TRBD2 (6 bases each). Germline-derived CDR1 and CDR2 are DFQATT and SNEGSKA (reference sequence). Deletions cut 6 bases from V and 0 bases from J, with 14 bases between. The CDR3 covers 14 residues.

This clonotype was recorded only once. The chain carries TRBV7-8 and TRBJ2-1; D is unresolved. This CDR3 spans 14 amino acids. In germline, CDR1 is SGHVS, CDR2 FQNEAQ. The ends were cut back, 8 bases at V and 2 bases at J, with 13 bases in the middle. Here the CDR3 reads CASYFGGPYNEQFF. The DNA of the CDR3 is TGTGCCAGCTACTTCGGCGGCCCCTACAATGAGCAGTTCTTC.

J is TRBJ1-4 and V is TRBV29-1; no clear D. Per germline, CDR1 SQVTM and CDR2 ANQGSEA. The CDR3 extends over 11 amino acids. Between the trimmed V and J ends, which lost 5 bases and 8 bases, there was a span of 9 bases. Here the CDR3 DNA reads TGCAGCGTTCAGTCACGGGAAAAACTGTTTTTT. Translation gives CSVQSREKLFF.

J is TRBJ2-7 and V is TRBV7-2, with D possibly matching TRBD2 (6 bases). This CDR3 has 20 amino acids. Trimming cost V 1 base and J 2 bases, with 27 bases left between them. Germline V gene data show CDR1 as SGHTA and CDR2 as FQGNSA. CDR3 in amino acids: CASSLGPGGSYGRATYEQYF. DNA for the CDR3: TGTGCCAGCAGCTTAGGCCCGGGTGGCTCCTACGGGAGAGCGACCTACGAGCAGTACTTC.

The chain uses TRBV27 and TRBJ2-7, with unresolved D. V lost 8 bases and J 2 bases, leaving 16 bases between the germline ends. The germline CDR1 and CDR2 sequences are MNHEY and SMNVEV (reference sequence). The CDR3 covers 14 residues. CDR3: CASGSLVLPYEQYF. DNA for the CDR3: TGTGCCAGCGGATCACTCGTTTTACCCTACGAGCAGTACTTC.

This chain links TRBV20-1 with TRBJ2-7, with 11 nucleotides matching TRBD2. The CDR3 has 16 residues. V lost 2 bases, J lost 0 bases, and 6 bases stayed unmatched. Germline V CDR1 and CDR2: DFQATT, SNEGSKA (reference sequence). The CDR3 sequence: CSARYRTSGFSYEQYF. CDR3 nucleotides: TGCAGTGCTAGATACCGGACTAGCGGGTTCTCCTACGAGCAGTACTTC.

The V gene is TRBV20-1, the J gene TRBJ2-1; TRBD2 aligns across 11 bases. The CDR3 loop spans 15 amino acids. Germline V lookup: CDR1 DFQATT, CDR2 SNEGSKA (reference sequence). The junction had 10 bases not matched to a gene; V was cut back by 5 bases and J by 7 bases. The CDR3: CSAGPRLAGRNEQFF. CDR3 bases: TGCAGTGCTGGACCCCGACTAGCGGGGAGGAATGAGCAGTTCTTC.

In its sample, this clonotype was seen a few times. J is TRBJ2-1 and V is TRBV6-6; no clear D. The CDR3 runs 15 residues. Trimming took 2 bases from V and 0 from J, leaving 8 bases between them. Germline V gives CDR1 MNHNY, CDR2 SVGAGI (reference sequence). Written as DNA, the CDR3 is TGTGCCAGCAGTTACGAGGCCAGCTCCTACAATGAGCAGTTCTTC. Amino acids: CASSYEASSYNEQFF.

This clonotype was seen a single time. The chain employs TRBV7-2 and TRBJ2-5; D possibly corresponds to TRBD2 (5 bases). V gave up 2 bases and J gave up 11 bases, with 18 bases separating them. Germline V gives CDR1 SGHTA, CDR2 FQGNSA. The CDR3 is 14 residues long. The CDR3 protein is CASSLLASGNEQYF. The CDR3 bases are TGTGCCAGCAGCTTATTAGCATCGGGGAATGAGCAGTACTTC. Drawing the rest from reference TRBV7-2 and TRBJ2-5, the complete variable domain is GAGVSQSPSNKVTEKGKDVELRCDPISGHTALYWYRQSLGQGLEFLIYFQGNSAPDKSGLPSDRFSAERTGGSVSTLTIQRTQQEDSAVYLCASSLLASGNEQYFGPGTRLLVL.

At least ten counts were recorded for this clonotype. The rearrangement links TRBV6-6 to TRBJ2-7; 9 nucleotides line up with TRBD1. Germline V gene sequence: CDR1 MNHNY, CDR2 SVGAGI (reference sequence). CDR3 length equals 13 residues. With V trimmed by 11 bases and J by 3 bases, 8 bases remained unmatched. CDR3 residues: CASTRGQGYEQYF. The CDR3 nucleotides are TGTGCCTCAACAAGGGGACAGGGCTACGAGCAGTACTTC.

In this sample, this clonotype turned up a few times. The rearrangement uses TRBV18 and TRBJ2-7; 7 nucleotides align to TRBD1. The CDR3 has 14 residues. Per the germline V gene, CDR1 is KGHSH and CDR2 is LQKENI. V lost 8 bases to trimming and J lost 5 bases; unmatched junction nucleotides: 12. This chain's CDR3 is CASPFKTGSHEQYF. In DNA form, the CDR3 reads TGTGCCAGCCCATTTAAGACAGGGTCCCACGAGCAGTACTTC.

This clonotype turned up a few times. The rearrangement joins TRBV12-3 or TRBV12-4 to TRBJ2-1, with a tentative D call TRBD2 (6 bases). Trimming removed 4 bases at V and 2 bases at J, with 12 bases between. The CDR3 length is 15 residues. CDR3 in DNA: TGTGCCAGCAGTTCCCCGACTAGTGCCTACAATGAGCAGTTCTTC. It is translated as CASSSPTSAYNEQFF.

The CDR3 sequence: CASSYSDSTPTDTQYF. The CDR3, as DNA: TGTGCCAGCAGTTACTCCGACTCAACCCCCACAGATACGCAGTATTTT. The chain recombines TRBV6-6 with TRBJ2-3, with no clear D. Germline values: CDR1 MNHNY, CDR2 SVGAGI (reference sequence). This CDR3 is built from 16 residues. The germline V and J ends were trimmed by 0 bases and 2 bases, with 12 bases remaining between them.

V gene TRBV5-1 combines with J gene TRBJ1-1; no clear D gene. V lost 1 base, J lost 1 base, and 11 bases lay in between. Germline values: CDR1 SGHRS, CDR2 YFSETQ. This CDR3 has 15 residues. CDR3 sequence (DNA): TGCGCCAGCAGCTTGACTATAGCCGGGAACACTGAAGCTTTCTTT. Its translation is CASSLTIAGNTEAFF. The whole variable domain, filled in from reference TRBV5-1 and TRBJ1-1, reads KAGVTQTPRYLIKTRGQQVTLSCSPISGHRSVSWYQQTPGQGLQFLFEYFSETQRNKGNFPGRFSGRQFSNSRSEMNVSTLELGDSALYLCASSLTIAGNTEAFFGQGTRLTVV.

There are a few counts of this clonotype. The chain is built from TRBV6-6 and TRBJ2-4, with unresolved D. The J call may be in error: the DNA end matches TRBJ2-7 better. CDR1 MNHNY and CDR2 SVGAGI come from the germline V gene (reference sequence). This CDR3 contains 12 residues. The CDR3 nucleotides are TGTGCCAGCAGTTCGTCGGTGGGCGAGCAGTACTTC. As protein: CASSSSVGEQYF.

The J gene is TRBJ2-4, the V gene TRBV6-6, with 9 bases that match TRBD1. The J call may be mistaken, given a closer DNA end match to TRBJ2-7. Germline assignment: CDR1 MNHNY and CDR2 SVGAGI (reference sequence). The CDR3 consists of 14 residues. CDR3 protein: CASSYQGTGSEQYF. The CDR3 coding sequence is TGTGCCAGCAGTTACCAAGGGACAGGGTCCGAGCAGTACTTC.

This rearrangement joins TRBV20-1 to TRBJ2-1, with 14 bases that match TRBD2. Germline CDR1 is DFQATT and CDR2 is SNEGSKA (reference sequence). This CDR3 spans 18 amino acids. V was clipped by 0 bases and J by 3 bases; unmatched bases: 7. CDR3 DNA: TGCAGTGCTAGAGATGAGGGACTAGCGGGGGAGCTCTACAATGAGCAGTTCTTC. Residues: CSARDEGLAGELYNEQFF.

V usage is TRBV28 and J usage is TRBJ2-1, with D maybe TRBD2 (6 bases). The V gene's germline CDR1 is MDHEN and CDR2 SYDVKM. The CDR3 loop spans 15 amino acids. The V end was cut by 5 bases, the J end by 10 bases, with 21 bases between. The CDR3 loop reads CASSNPGRVLAEQFF. The CDR3 DNA sequence: TGTGCCAGCAGTAACCCTGGAAGGGTTCTAGCGGAGCAGTTCTTC.

The chain uses TRBV20-1 and TRBJ1-3; no reliable D call. V gave up 6 bases and J gave up 0 bases, with 9 bases separating them. The CDR3 is 13 residues long. Germline loops: CDR1 DFQATT, CDR2 SNEGSKA (reference sequence). The CDR3 loop is CSAADRSGNTIYF. DNA of the CDR3: TGCAGTGCGGCAGACCGCTCTGGAAACACCATATATTTT.

The V and J genes are TRBV6-1 and TRBJ2-6; the D is unclear. This CDR3 has 15 amino acids. V lost 7 bases, J lost 0 bases, and 10 bases lay in between. The germline V gene has CDR1 MNHNS and CDR2 SASEGT. CDR3 region: CASIRLLSGANVLTF. The CDR3, as DNA: TGTGCCAGCATTAGACTCCTCTCTGGGGCCAACGTCCTGACTTTC.

The V and J genes are TRBV10-3 and TRBJ2-7, with a tentative D call TRBD2 (6 bases). TRBJ2-5 explains the end of the DNA better; the J call may be wrong. The CDR3 spans 16 residues. From germline, CDR1 is ENHRY and CDR2 SYGVKD. CDR3 in amino acids: CAISERGTARVETQYF. CDR3 nucleotide sequence: TGTGCCATCAGTGAGCGGGGGACTGCCCGCGTAGAGACCCAGTACTTC.

The V and J genes are TRBV4-3 and TRBJ2-6, with D perhaps TRBD1 or TRBD2 (5 bases each). The V and J ends lost 0 bases and 2 bases respectively, with 8 bases between them. The CDR3 totals 16 residues. Germline V lookup: CDR1 LGHNA, CDR2 YSLEER. The CDR3 DNA follows: TGCGCCAGCAGCCAAGATATGGGGGCTGGGGCCAACGTCCTGACTTTC. It yields the protein CASSQDMGAGANVLTF.